This TCR beta chain appears in the sequencing data of a study of T cell repertoires in cytomegalovirus infection. Overall study findings and caveats: Clonotype analysis showed dominance of the ex vivo response by HLA-C-restricted CMV-specific TCR beta clonotypes.

Worth noting for this clonotype: Antigen unknown.

One entry per CDR3 protein, called by TCRdb with MiXCR from the reads. The sample shows just over 150,000 distinct CDR3 sequences, about a quarter of them seen only once. The V gene's germline CDR1 is LGHDT and CDR2 YNNKEL (reference sequence). The V gene lost 7 bases and the J gene lost 2 bases, with 15 bases spanning the gap. This CDR3 has 14 residues. This sequence joins TRBV3-1 and TRBJ2-7; D possibly corresponds to TRBD1 (5 bases). The receptor comes from a human donor in good health (CMV status not recorded). Some clones in this sample may be carry-over from other donors' samples. Sequencing used PBMCs. The CDR3 DNA reads TGTGCCAGCAACCTCTTCGACAGAGCCTACGAGCAGTACTTC. It specifies CASNLFDRAYEQYF.